This T cell receptor beta chain is drawn from a study of circulating tumor DNA in untreated peripheral T-cell lymphoma (dated by TCRdb to the early 2020s). Looking at the study overall: Serum samples were collected at baseline and serially during treatment so that circulating tumor DNA carrying tumor TCR clonotypes could be tracked.

Comments on this clone: This clone's antigen is unknown. No per-base quality is available; no much larger clone lies one base away.

Library preparation used the immunoSEQ multiplex PCR assay. TCRdb took over this immuneACCESS table, retaining in-frame rearrangements with V and J assigned. Such tables are incomplete; in checked studies, under half of the missing clones stem from an unresolved V gene, and the remainder is unexplained. Here the sample has about 2,000 clones; about 90% occur a single time. The ten top clones hold roughly 25% of the sample. To monitor patients with peripheral T-cell lymphoma who were getting frontline treatment on a trial, the study applied next-generation sequencing to T-cell receptor sequences. Broad study findings and their caveats: ctDNA persistence did not always predict relapse, since two patients whose ctDNA stayed persistently detectable after therapy remained in remission over approximately ten years of follow-up. Of the roughly 24 patients who had serial samples, around 38% had cleared ctDNA after two cycles, and ctDNA that was still detectable after therapy showed a trend toward worse survival. Tumor-specific clonotypes turned up in around 76% of patients, identified from 86% of baseline tissues and from about 67% of baseline serum samples.

Counted from cysteine to phenylalanine, this CDR3 has 13 amino acids. Of the read, only the CDR3 DNA is kept; its 39 bases are in frame from base 1. CDR1 and CDR2 are read off the germline V gene as SGHRS and YFSETQ. The trim is 1 base for V and 8 bases for J, with a gap of 12 bases between the germline ends. Sequencing used cell-free DNA from blood serum. This sequence was found in a human donor with peripheral T-cell lymphoma. The rearranged segments are TRBV5-1 and TRBJ1-2; the D gene is unclear. The DNA sequence follows: TGCGCCAGCAGCTTGACGTCTTCTGACGGCTACACCTTC. This yields the protein CASSLTSSDGYTF.